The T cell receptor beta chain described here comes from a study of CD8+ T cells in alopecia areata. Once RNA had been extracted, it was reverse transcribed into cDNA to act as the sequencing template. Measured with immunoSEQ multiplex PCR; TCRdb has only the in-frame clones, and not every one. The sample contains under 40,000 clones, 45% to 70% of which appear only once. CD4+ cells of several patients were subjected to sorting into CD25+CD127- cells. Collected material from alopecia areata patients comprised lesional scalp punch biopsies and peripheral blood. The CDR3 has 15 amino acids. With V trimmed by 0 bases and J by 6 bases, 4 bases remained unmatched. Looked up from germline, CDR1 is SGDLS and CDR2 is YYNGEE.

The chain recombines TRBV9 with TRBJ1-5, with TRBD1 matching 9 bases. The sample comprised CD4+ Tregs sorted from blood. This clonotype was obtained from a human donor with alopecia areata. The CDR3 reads CASSVGGQGPQPQHF. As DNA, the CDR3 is TGTGCCAGCAGCGTAGGGGGACAGGGACCTCAGCCCCAGCATTTT. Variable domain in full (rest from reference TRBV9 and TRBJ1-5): DSGVTQTPKHLITATGQRVTLRCSPRSGDLSVYWYQQSLDQGLQFLIQYYNGEERAKGNILERFSAQQFPDLHSELNLSSLELGDSALYFCASSVGGQGPQPQHFGDGTRLSIL.